Below are 9 T cell receptor beta chains sequenced from a single sample in a study of blood T cell repertoires in COVID-19 (dated by TCRdb to the early 2020s). Receptors were amplified or captured by the immunoSEQ multiplex PCR assay. Not all clones reach the TCRdb copy of this immuneACCESS table, which keeps in-frame sequences only. Checked studies attribute under half of the gap to unresolved V genes and leave the rest unexplained. This sample comprises 55,000 to 80,000 clones, about 79% of them detected only once. The ten largest clones add up to roughly 27% of the sample. The specimen sequenced was peripheral blood. These receptor sequences come from a man between 65 and 80 years old with acute or convalescent COVID-19.

The rearrangement uses TRBV29-1 and TRBJ1-1; D gene unclear. Trimming removed 4 bases from V and 3 bases from J, with 9 bases in between. The CDR3 totals 12 residues. Per the germline V gene, CDR1 is SQVTM and CDR2 is ANQGSEA. In DNA, the CDR3 is TGCAGCGTTGCGCACAGCTACACTGAAGCTTTCTTT. It yields the protein CSVAHSYTEAFF.

The DNA for the CDR3 is TGTGCCAGCACCCGGGGTCTCCAGCCCCAGCATTTT. Its translation: CASTRGLQPQHF. The chain links TRBV6-6 to TRBJ1-5; D unclear. V lost 7 bases, J lost 7 bases, and 11 bases lay in between. The CDR3 is 12 amino acids. Looked up from germline, CDR1 is MNHNY and CDR2 is SVGAGI (reference sequence).

This clone was recorded only once. The CDR3 bases are TGTGCCAGTAGTCTTACTAGCGGGAGGGCTGAGCAGTTCTTC. Translating gives CASSLTSGRAEQFF. The V gene is TRBV19, the J gene TRBJ2-1; the match to TRBD2 covers 13 bases. The V and J ends lost 5 bases and 9 bases, in that order; junction bases with no gene match: 4. CDR1 LNHDA and CDR2 SQIVND come from the germline V gene (reference sequence). The CDR3 consists of 14 residues.

This chain links TRBV30 with TRBJ1-2, with TRBD1 matching over 7 bases. V lost 2 bases and J lost 3; bases outside the gene matches: 6. Germline V gene sequence: CDR1 GTSNPN, CDR2 SVGIG (reference sequence). The CDR3 spans 14 residues. CDR3 in DNA: TGTGCCTGGAGTCTTGACAGGGTGTACTATGGCTACACCTTC. This gives the protein CAWSLDRVYYGYTF.

The chain recombines TRBV7-8 with TRBJ2-3; tentatively, D is TRBD2 (6 bases). The ends were cut back, 7 bases at V and 0 bases at J, with 23 bases in the middle. Germline CDR1 SGHVS, CDR2 FQNEAQ. CDR3 length equals 18 residues. The CDR3 is CASIPTPGVLSSTDTQYF. The DNA for the CDR3 is TGTGCCAGCATTCCCACGCCGGGAGTTCTAAGTAGCACAGATACGCAGTATTTT.

V usage is TRBV2 and J usage is TRBJ1-1; 8 positions agree with TRBD1. The V gene's germline CDR1 is SNHLY and CDR2 FYNNEI. With V trimmed by 5 bases and J by 7 bases, 9 bases remained unmatched. CDR3 length: 14 amino acids. The CDR3 region has the DNA TGTGCCAGCAGTCTGACAGGGGATGGCGGTGAAGCTTTCTTT. This gives the protein CASSLTGDGGEAFF. Variable domain in full (rest from reference TRBV2 and TRBJ1-1): EPEVTQTPSHQVTQMGQEVILRCVPISNHLYFYWYRQILGQKVEFLVSFYNNEISEKSEIFDDQFSVERPDGSNFTLKIRSTKLEDSAMYFCASSLTGDGGEAFFGQGTRLTVV.

The chain has TRBV11-2 and TRBJ1-4; possibly TRBD1 for D (5 bases). The germline V gene encodes CDR1 SGHAT and CDR2 FQNNGV. The V end lost 3 bases, the J end lost 8 bases, and 13 bases lay between the germline ends. The CDR3 has 14 amino acids. CDR3 sequence (DNA): TGTGCCAGCAGCTTGCGGGGGGTTGAGGAAAAACTGTTTTTT. Its protein product is CASSLRGVEEKLFF.

The chain recombines TRBV7-9 with TRBJ2-5; D is possibly TRBD2 (5 bases). The CDR3 has 14 amino acids. Germline loops: CDR1 SEHNR, CDR2 FQNEAQ (reference sequence). V dropped 1 base and J dropped 5 bases, with 11 bases sitting between them. CDR3 sequence: CASSLGLGGETQYF. Written as DNA, the CDR3 is TGTGCCAGCAGCTTAGGCCTAGGCGGGGAGACCCAGTACTTC.

This sequence joins TRBV5-1 and TRBJ2-1; D remains ambiguous. The CDR3 has 11 amino acids. The germline V gene encodes CDR1 SGHRS and CDR2 YFSETQ. Trimming stripped 2 bases from V and 8 bases from J, with 5 bases between. Written as DNA, the CDR3 is TGCGCCAGCAGCTTAGAGGATGAGCAGTTCTTC. This encodes CASSLEDEQFF.